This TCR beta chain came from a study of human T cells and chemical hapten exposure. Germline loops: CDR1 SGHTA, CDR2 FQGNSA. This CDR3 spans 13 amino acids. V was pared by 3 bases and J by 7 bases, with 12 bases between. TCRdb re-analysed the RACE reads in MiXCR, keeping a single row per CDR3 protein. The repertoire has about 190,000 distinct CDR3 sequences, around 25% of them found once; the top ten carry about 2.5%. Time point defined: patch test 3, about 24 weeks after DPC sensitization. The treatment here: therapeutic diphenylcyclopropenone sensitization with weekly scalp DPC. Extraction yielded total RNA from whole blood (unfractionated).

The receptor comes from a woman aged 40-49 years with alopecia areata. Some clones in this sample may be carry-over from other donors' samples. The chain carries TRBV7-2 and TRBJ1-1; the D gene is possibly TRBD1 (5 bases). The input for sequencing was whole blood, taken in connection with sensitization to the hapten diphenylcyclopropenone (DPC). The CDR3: CASSLRERGEAFF. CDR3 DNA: TGTGCCAGCAGCTTGCGGGAGAGGGGTGAAGCTTTCTTT.